This T cell receptor (beta chain) was retrieved from a study of T-cell memory formation after mild COVID-19. At the level of the study: TCR clusters showed largely donor specificity. General observations from the study: Clones which contracted sat mainly in CM and EM if CD4+, and in EMRA if CD8+.

About this clonotype itself: The antigen remains unidentified.

In germline, CDR1 is SNHLY, CDR2 FYNNEI. The V end lost 4 bases, the J end lost 1 base, and 13 bases lay between the germline ends. This CDR3 region has 15 residues. The authors produced TCR alpha and TCR beta cDNA libraries with sample barcodes and UMIs by 5'RACE using constant-segment primers. TCRdb re-derived calls from the 5' RACE reads in MiXCR, one entry per CDR3 protein. In the table there are roughly 240,000 distinct CDR3 sequences, about 16% of which are singletons. Sequenced material: PBMCs or a T cell subset sorted from them (not recorded which). The rearrangement links TRBV2 to TRBJ1-1; tentatively, D is TRBD1 (6 bases). The clonotype comes from an adult woman who had mild COVID-19 (a few samples of this study predate the infection). Cell type and time point are not known. The CDR3: CASSVETGPNTEAFF. The CDR3 bases are TGTGCCAGCAGTGTCGAGACAGGACCGAACACTGAAGCTTTCTTT.